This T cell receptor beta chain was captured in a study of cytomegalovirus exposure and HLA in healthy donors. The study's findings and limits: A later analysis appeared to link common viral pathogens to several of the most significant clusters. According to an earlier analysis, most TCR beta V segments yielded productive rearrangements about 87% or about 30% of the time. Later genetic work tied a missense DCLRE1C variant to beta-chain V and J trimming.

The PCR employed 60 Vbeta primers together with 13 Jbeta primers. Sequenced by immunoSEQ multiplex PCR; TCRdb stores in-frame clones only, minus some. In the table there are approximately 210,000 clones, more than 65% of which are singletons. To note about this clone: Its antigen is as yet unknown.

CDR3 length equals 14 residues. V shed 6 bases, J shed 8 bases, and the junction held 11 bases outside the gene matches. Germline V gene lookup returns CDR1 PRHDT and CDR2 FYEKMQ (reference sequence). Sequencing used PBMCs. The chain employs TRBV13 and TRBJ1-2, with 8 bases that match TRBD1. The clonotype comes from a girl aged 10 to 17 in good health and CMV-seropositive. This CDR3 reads CASRQGAGGAGYTF. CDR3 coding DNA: TGTGCCAGCAGACAAGGGGCAGGGGGCGCGGGCTACACCTTC. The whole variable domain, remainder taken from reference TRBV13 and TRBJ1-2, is AAGVIQSPRHLIKEKRETATLKCYPIPRHDTVYWYQQGPGQDPQFLISFYEKMQSDKGSIPDRFSAQQFSDYHSELNMSSLELGDSALYFCASRQGAGGAGYTFGSGTRLTVV.